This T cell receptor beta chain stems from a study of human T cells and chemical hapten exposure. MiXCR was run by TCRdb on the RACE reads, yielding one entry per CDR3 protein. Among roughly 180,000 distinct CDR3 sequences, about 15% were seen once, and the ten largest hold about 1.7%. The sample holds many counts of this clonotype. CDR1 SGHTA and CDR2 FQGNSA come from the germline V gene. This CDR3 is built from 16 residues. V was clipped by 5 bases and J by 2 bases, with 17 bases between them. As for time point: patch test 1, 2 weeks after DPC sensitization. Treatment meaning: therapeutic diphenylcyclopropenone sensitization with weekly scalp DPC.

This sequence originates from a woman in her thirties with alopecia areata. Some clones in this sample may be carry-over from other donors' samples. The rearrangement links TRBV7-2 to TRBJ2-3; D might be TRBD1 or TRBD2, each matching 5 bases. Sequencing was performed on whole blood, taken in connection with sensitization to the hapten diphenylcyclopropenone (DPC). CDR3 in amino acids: CASSLRAGNPTDTQYF. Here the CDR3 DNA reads TGTGCCAGCAGCCTGCGGGCAGGGAACCCCACAGATACGCAGTATTTT. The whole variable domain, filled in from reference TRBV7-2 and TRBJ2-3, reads GAGVSQSPSNKVTEKGKDVELRCDPISGHTALYWYRQSLGQGLEFLIYFQGNSAPDKSGLPSDRFSAERTGGSVSTLTIQRTQQEDSAVYLCASSLRAGNPTDTQYFGPGTRLTVL.